The 27 T cell receptor beta chains in this list originate from one sample, sequenced in a study of blood T cell repertoires in COVID-19. Produced via immunoSEQ multiplex PCR; TCRdb's table is partial and in-frame only. The table includes over 200,000 clones, around four fifths detected once. The sequencing input was peripheral blood. These receptors were collected from a woman aged 40 to 50 with active or convalescent COVID-19.

The genes are TRBV9 and TRBJ2-3, with D maybe TRBD2 (6 bases). This CDR3 comprises 15 residues. The germline V and J ends were trimmed by 2 bases and 5 bases, with 15 bases remaining between them. CDR1 and CDR2 from the germline V gene are SGDLS and YYNGEE. CDR3 sequence reads: CASSVSLAEEDTQYF. The CDR3 region has the DNA TGTGCCAGCAGCGTGTCTTTAGCGGAAGAAGATACGCAGTATTTT.

This chain uses TRBV6-2 or TRBV6-3 with TRBJ2-3; 14 nucleotides agree with TRBD2. The CDR3 contains 18 residues. The V and J ends lost 2 bases and 1 base, in that order; junction bases with no gene match: 5. The germline V gene encodes CDR1 MNHEY and CDR2 SVGEGT. In nucleotides, the CDR3 is TGTGCCAGCAGTTACCTGGGGACTAGCGGGGGCCGCACAGATACGCAGTATTTT. Translated, it gives CASSYLGTSGGRTDTQYF.

The rearrangement links TRBV7-9 to TRBJ2-3; D gene uncertain. Per the germline V gene, CDR1 is SEHNR and CDR2 is FQNEAQ (reference sequence). The CDR3 spans 14 residues. Trimming removed 3 bases at V and 2 bases at J, with 9 bases between. The CDR3 sequence: CASSFRSDTDTQYF. CDR3 DNA sequence: TGTGCCAGCAGCTTCAGAAGTGACACAGATACGCAGTATTTT.

This chain joins TRBV12-3 or TRBV12-4 and TRBJ1-2; 9 bases are shared with TRBD1. Germline trimming cut 6 bases from V and 6 bases from J; bases unmatched to any gene: 5. This CDR3 is built from 13 residues. CDR3 bases: TGTGCCAGCAGCCAACAGGGGGCGCATGGCTACACCTTC. This encodes CASSQQGAHGYTF.

Regarding this clone: At one end the junction does not follow the germline gene, possibly because of a read error. The rearrangement links TRBV2 to TRBJ2-2; a possible D gene is TRBD2 (5 bases). CDR3 length: 17 residues. Germline V CDR1 and CDR2: SNHLY, FYNNEI. In nucleotides, the CDR3 is TGTGCCAGCAGTGAAGTGTTGTGGGGAGTGGGAGCCGGGGAACTGTTTTTT. Protein product: CASSEVLWGVGAGELFF.

The gene calls are TRBV13 and TRBJ2-1; TRBD2 matches 10 bases. This CDR3 region has 14 residues. With V trimmed by 6 bases and J by 3 bases, 2 bases remained unmatched. The germline V gene encodes CDR1 PRHDT and CDR2 FYEKMQ (reference sequence). The CDR3 loop is CASRRTSGYNEQFF. The CDR3 DNA sequence: TGTGCCAGCAGGAGGACTAGCGGCTACAATGAGCAGTTCTTC.

J is TRBJ2-3 and V is TRBV18; 7 nucleotides line up with TRBD1. The trim removed 5 bases at V and 1 base at J, leaving 6 bases unmatched. CDR1 KGHSH and CDR2 LQKENI come from the germline V gene. CDR3 size: 15 residues. Here the CDR3 DNA reads TGTGCCAGCTCAGCCCAAACAGGGGGCACAGATACGCAGTATTTT. It is translated as CASSAQTGGTDTQYF.

The gene calls are TRBV29-1 and TRBJ2-5, with TRBD2 identical over 8 bases. This CDR3 has 13 amino acids. Germline V gene sequence: CDR1 SQVTM, CDR2 ANQGSEA. Unmatched junction bases numbered 3, after V lost 4 bases and J lost 2 bases. CDR3 protein: CSVGTSRQETQYF. The CDR3 bases are TGCAGCGTTGGGACTAGCCGGCAAGAGACCCAGTACTTC.

The chain carries TRBV19 and TRBJ1-3; D not certain. V was clipped by 7 bases and J by 4 bases, with 8 bases between them. There are 12 residues in the CDR3. Germline CDR1 LNHDA, CDR2 SQIVND (reference sequence). CDR3 in amino acids: CASTYGGNTIYF. As DNA, the CDR3 is TGTGCCAGTACCTACGGGGGAAACACCATATATTTT.

The chain employs TRBV6-5 and TRBJ1-5; possible D gene TRBD1, 5 bases. Germline assignment: CDR1 MNHEY and CDR2 SVGAGI. This CDR3 is 15 amino acids long. The V and J ends lost 6 bases and 3 bases respectively, with 15 bases between them. CDR3 residues: CASSQSPGFNQPQHF. In DNA form, the CDR3 reads TGTGCCAGCAGCCAAAGCCCAGGGTTCAATCAGCCCCAGCATTTT.

The rearrangement joins TRBV4-1 to TRBJ2-5, with TRBD2 identical over 16 bases. The V and J ends lost 6 bases and 2 bases, in that order; junction bases with no gene match: 3. This CDR3 has 16 residues. Germline V gene lookup returns CDR1 MGHRA and CDR2 YSYEKL. This chain's CDR3 is CASSRGLAGGQETQYF. Written as DNA, the CDR3 is TGCGCCAGCAGTCGGGGACTAGCGGGAGGGCAAGAGACCCAGTACTTC.

The V gene is TRBV4-2, the J gene TRBJ1-1, with unresolved D. Trimming cost V 3 bases and J 0 bases, with 8 bases left between them. The CDR3 is made up of 14 amino acids. In germline, CDR1 is LGHNA, CDR2 YNFKEQ. This CDR3 is CASSQIRVNTEAFF. For the CDR3, the DNA is TGTGCCAGCAGCCAGATCCGGGTGAACACTGAAGCTTTCTTT.

The V and J genes are TRBV25-1 and TRBJ2-6; D may be TRBD1 (5 bases). The CDR3 consists of 16 residues. Germline assignment: CDR1 MGHDK and CDR2 SYGVNS. V was pared by 5 bases and J by 4 bases, with 15 bases between. The CDR3 protein is CASSPTPGAGANVLTF. DNA for the CDR3: TGTGCCAGCAGTCCGACACCTGGGGCGGGGGCCAACGTCCTGACTTTC.

A single count supports this clone. The chain's CDR3 is CASSWAGRLATEAFF. In nucleotides, the CDR3 is TGTGCCAGCAGCTGGGCGGGTAGGTTGGCCACTGAAGCTTTCTTT. The chain recombines TRBV5-5 with TRBJ1-1; no clear D gene. This CDR3 is 15 amino acids long. CDR1 is SGHKS and CDR2 is YYEKEE in the germline V gene (reference sequence). The V gene lost 3 bases and the J gene lost 4 bases, with 16 bases spanning the gap.

The chain has TRBV7-9 and TRBJ2-3; 9 bases are a match to TRBD1. The CDR3 sequence is 14 residues long. Germline loops: CDR1 SEHNR, CDR2 FQNEAQ (reference sequence). V shed 5 bases, J shed 5 bases, and the junction held 5 bases outside the gene matches. In DNA form, the CDR3 reads TGTGCCAGCAGCAGGACAGGGGTCGGAGATACGCAGTATTTT. The encoded protein is CASSRTGVGDTQYF.

The sample holds a few counts of this clone. V usage is TRBV18 and J usage is TRBJ1-2, with D possibly matching TRBD1 (6 bases). The CDR3 loop spans 14 amino acids. Per germline, CDR1 KGHSH and CDR2 LQKENI. Trimming removed 3 bases from V and 5 bases from J, with 13 bases in between. This chain's CDR3 is CASSPSRGEYGYTF. DNA of the CDR3: TGTGCCAGCTCACCGAGCAGGGGAGAGTATGGCTACACCTTC.

This rearrangement joins TRBV19 to TRBJ2-3, with D hard to call. Trimming cost V 5 bases and J 2 bases, with 5 bases left between them. CDR3 length equals 12 residues. Germline V gene data show CDR1 as LNHDA and CDR2 as SQIVND (reference sequence). CDR3 region: CASSYNTDTQYF. The CDR3 nucleotides are TGTGCCAGTAGTTACAACACAGATACGCAGTATTTT.

V usage is TRBV3-1 (or the pseudogene TRBV3-2) and J usage is TRBJ2-5; 7 bases fit TRBD2. The CDR3 runs to 15 residues. Germline lookup yields CDR1 LGHDT and CDR2 YNNKEL (reference sequence). V was clipped by 3 bases and J by 3 bases; unmatched bases: 7. CDR3 protein: CASSHNRGGEETQYF. The CDR3 region has the DNA TGTGCCAGCAGCCATAATCGCGGGGGAGAAGAGACCCAGTACTTC.

This chain links TRBV6-5 with TRBJ2-3, with 7 bases that match TRBD2. This CDR3 is built from 16 residues. Germline V CDR1 and CDR2: MNHEY, SVGAGI. Trimming at V came to 1 base and at J to 2 bases, leaving 6 bases not matched to a gene. CDR3 DNA sequence: TGTGCCAGCAGTTACTATGGGGGGAGGGACACAGATACGCAGTATTTT. It encodes CASSYYGGRDTDTQYF.

J is TRBJ2-7 and V is TRBV5-1; 9 nucleotides line up with TRBD1. From germline, CDR1 is SGHRS and CDR2 YFSETQ. Trimming at V came to 0 bases and at J to 0 bases, leaving 4 bases not matched to a gene. The CDR3 is 16 residues long. CDR3 residues: CASSLAGTGSSYEQYF. CDR3 nucleotide sequence: TGCGCCAGCAGCTTGGCCGGGACAGGGAGCTCCTACGAGCAGTACTTC.

This clone was observed a handful of times. The chain is built from TRBV10-3 and TRBJ1-6; possible D gene TRBD1, 5 bases. The ends were cut back, 0 bases at V and 7 bases at J, with 7 bases in the middle. In germline, CDR1 is ENHRY, CDR2 SYGVKD. CDR3 size: 14 residues. Here the CDR3 reads CAISESAGNSPLHF. CDR3 DNA: TGTGCCATCAGTGAGTCCGCAGGGAATTCACCCCTCCACTTT.

The rearrangement uses TRBV4-2 and TRBJ2-5; D is perhaps TRBD2 (5 bases). CDR1 is LGHNA, CDR2 YNFKEQ, per germline. The CDR3 runs 15 residues. With 1 base removed from V and 5 bases from J, the gap between germline ends came to 14 bases. The chain's CDR3 is CASSQGRLPGETQYF. The CDR3 DNA reads as TGTGCCAGCAGCCAAGGTAGGCTGCCGGGGGAGACCCAGTACTTC.

This clone was picked up a small number of times. This chain connects TRBV7-3 to TRBJ2-2, with D possibly TRBD2 on 5 matching bases. V dropped 5 bases and J dropped 3 bases, with 13 bases sitting between them. This CDR3 has 15 residues. From germline, CDR1 is SGHTA and CDR2 FQGTGA. Here the CDR3 reads CASSRGGGYTGELFF. CDR3 in DNA: TGTGCCAGCAGCCGCGGAGGTGGTTACACCGGGGAGCTGTTTTTT.

The CDR3: CASSKEAAGLYSSEQFF. CDR3 bases: TGTGCCAGCAGTAAAGAGGCCGCGGGATTATATTCGAGTGAGCAGTTCTTC. The J gene is TRBJ2-1, the V gene TRBV7-6; D is possibly TRBD2 (6 bases). V was shortened by 6 bases and J by 9 bases, with 27 bases between the two germline ends. The CDR3 totals 17 residues. Germline V gene data show CDR1 as SGHVS and CDR2 as FNYEAQ.

The chain carries TRBV24-1 and TRBJ2-2, with TRBD2 matching over 10 bases. The CDR3 loop spans 17 amino acids. V dropped 3 bases and J dropped 6; count of bases not matched to a gene: 9. CDR1 is KGHDR, CDR2 SFDVKD, per germline. As DNA, the CDR3 is TGTGCCACCAGTGATCCCCGCGGGACTAGCGTGGCCGGGGAGCTGTTTTTT. It yields the protein CATSDPRGTSVAGELFF.

The V call is TRBV27, the J call TRBJ1-1; D unclear. The CDR3 has 15 amino acids. Deletions cut 3 bases from V and 0 bases from J, with 11 bases between. CDR1 is MNHEY and CDR2 is SMNVEV in the germline V gene (reference sequence). This CDR3 is CASSFYPPLNTEAFF. DNA of the CDR3: TGTGCCAGCAGTTTCTACCCCCCCTTGAACACTGAAGCTTTCTTT.

The genes are TRBV19 and TRBJ1-6; unclear D gene. The V end lost 6 bases, the J end lost 7 bases, and 13 bases lay between the germline ends. This CDR3 spans 14 amino acids. Germline CDR1 and CDR2: LNHDA and SQIVND (reference sequence). CDR3 loop: CASRGMTQNSPLHF. In DNA form, the CDR3 reads TGTGCCAGTAGGGGTATGACACAGAATTCACCCCTCCACTTT.